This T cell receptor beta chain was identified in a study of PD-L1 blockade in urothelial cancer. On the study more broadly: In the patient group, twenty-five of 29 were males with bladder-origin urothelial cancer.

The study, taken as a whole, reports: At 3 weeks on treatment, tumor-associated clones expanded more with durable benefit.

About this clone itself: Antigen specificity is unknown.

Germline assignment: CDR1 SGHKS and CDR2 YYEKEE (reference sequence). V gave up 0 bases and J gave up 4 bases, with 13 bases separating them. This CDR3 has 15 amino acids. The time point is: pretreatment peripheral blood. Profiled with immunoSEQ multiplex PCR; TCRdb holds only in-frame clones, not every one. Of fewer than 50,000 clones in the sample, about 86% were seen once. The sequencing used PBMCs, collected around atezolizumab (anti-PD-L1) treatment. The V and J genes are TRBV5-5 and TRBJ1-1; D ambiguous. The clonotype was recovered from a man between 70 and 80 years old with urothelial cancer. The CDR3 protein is CASSLARGPGTEAFF. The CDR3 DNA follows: TGTGCCAGCAGCTTGGCCCGGGGTCCGGGCACTGAAGCTTTCTTT.